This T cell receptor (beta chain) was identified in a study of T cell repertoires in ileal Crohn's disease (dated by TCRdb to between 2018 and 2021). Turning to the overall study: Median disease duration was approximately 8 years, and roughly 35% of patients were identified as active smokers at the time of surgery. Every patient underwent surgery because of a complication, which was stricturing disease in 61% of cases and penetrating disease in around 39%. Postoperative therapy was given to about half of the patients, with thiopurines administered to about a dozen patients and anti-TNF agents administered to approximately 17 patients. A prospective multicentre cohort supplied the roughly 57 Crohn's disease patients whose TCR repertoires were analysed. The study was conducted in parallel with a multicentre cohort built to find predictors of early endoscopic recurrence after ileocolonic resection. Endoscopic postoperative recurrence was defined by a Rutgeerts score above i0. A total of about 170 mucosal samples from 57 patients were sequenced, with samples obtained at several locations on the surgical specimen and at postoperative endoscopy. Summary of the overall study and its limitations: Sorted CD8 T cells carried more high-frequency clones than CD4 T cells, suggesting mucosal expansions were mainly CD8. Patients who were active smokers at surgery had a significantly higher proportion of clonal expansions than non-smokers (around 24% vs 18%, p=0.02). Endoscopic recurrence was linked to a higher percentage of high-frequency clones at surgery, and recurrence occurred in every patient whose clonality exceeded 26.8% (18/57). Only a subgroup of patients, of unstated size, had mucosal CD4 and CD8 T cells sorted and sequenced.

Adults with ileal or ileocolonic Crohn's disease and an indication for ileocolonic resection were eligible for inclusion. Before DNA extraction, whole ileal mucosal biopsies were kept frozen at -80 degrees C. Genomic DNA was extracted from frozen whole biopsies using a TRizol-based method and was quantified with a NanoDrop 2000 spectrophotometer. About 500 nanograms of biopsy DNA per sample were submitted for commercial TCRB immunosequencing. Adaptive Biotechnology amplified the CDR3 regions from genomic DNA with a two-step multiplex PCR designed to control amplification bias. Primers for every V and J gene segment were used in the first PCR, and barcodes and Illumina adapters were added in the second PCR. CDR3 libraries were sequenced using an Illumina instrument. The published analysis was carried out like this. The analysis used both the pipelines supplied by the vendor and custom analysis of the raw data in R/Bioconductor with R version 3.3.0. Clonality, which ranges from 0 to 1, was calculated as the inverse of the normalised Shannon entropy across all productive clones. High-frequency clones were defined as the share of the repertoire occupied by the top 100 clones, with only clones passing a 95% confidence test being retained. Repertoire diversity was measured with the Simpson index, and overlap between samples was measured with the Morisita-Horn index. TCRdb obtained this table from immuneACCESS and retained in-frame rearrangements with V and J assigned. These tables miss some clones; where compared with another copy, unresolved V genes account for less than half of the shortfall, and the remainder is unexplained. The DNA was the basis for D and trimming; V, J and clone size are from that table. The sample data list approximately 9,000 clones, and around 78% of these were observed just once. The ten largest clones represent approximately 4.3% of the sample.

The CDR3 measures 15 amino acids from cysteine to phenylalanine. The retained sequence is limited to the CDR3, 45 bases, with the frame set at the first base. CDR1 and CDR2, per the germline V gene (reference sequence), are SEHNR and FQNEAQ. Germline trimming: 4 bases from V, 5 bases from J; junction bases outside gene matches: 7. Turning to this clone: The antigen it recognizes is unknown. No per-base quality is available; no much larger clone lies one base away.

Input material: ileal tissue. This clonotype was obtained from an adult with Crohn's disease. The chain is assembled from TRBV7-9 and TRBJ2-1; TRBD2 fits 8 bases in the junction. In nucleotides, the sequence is TGTGCCAGCAGCTCCCTAGGACTAGCCAACAATGAGCAGTTCTTC. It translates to CASSSLGLANNEQFF. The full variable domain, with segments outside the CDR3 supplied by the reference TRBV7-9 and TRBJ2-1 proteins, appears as DTGVSQNPRHKITKRGQNVTFRCDPISEHNRLYWYRQTLGQGPEFLTYFQNEAQLEKSRLLSDRFSAERPKGSFSTLEIQRTEQGDSAMYLCASSSLGLANNEQFFGPGTRLTVL.